The 28 T cell receptor beta chains given below trace back to one sample, sequenced in a study of vaccination effects on CD4 cells after COVID-19. The method was immunoSEQ multiplex PCR; TCRdb's version includes in-frame clones alone and lacks a portion of them. The sample records 65,000 to 90,000 clones, roughly 75% being singletons. For these TCRs, the target antigens are not known. Following culture for about ten days, CD4+ T cells were isolated. Vaccine administered to participants consisted of two doses of either BNT162b2 or mRNA-1273. The sequencing used CD4+ T cells from PBMCs cultured without peptide, collected after COVID-19 vaccination. Receptor source: a human donor who received a COVID-19 vaccine.

The table lists this clone with a few counts. V gene TRBV7-3 combines with J gene TRBJ2-3, with 8 nucleotides matching TRBD2. The CDR3 is 15 residues long. With V trimmed by 3 bases and J by 1 base, 3 bases remained unmatched. CDR1 is SGHTA, CDR2 FQGTGA, per germline. CDR3 sequence reads: CASSFGGGRTDTQYF. CDR3 nucleotide sequence: TGTGCCAGCAGCTTTGGCGGGGGGCGCACAGATACGCAGTATTTT.

The gene calls are TRBV10-1 and TRBJ2-2; D is possibly TRBD1 (6 bases). V was cut by 7 bases and J by 5 bases, with 14 bases left in between. Germline V gives CDR1 WNHNN, CDR2 SYGVQD (reference sequence). The CDR3 consists of 14 residues. The CDR3 region is CASKLDRRTGELFF. CDR3 bases: TGCGCCAGCAAACTTGACAGGAGAACCGGGGAGCTGTTTTTT.

This clone was recorded once. This chain links TRBV19 with TRBJ1-6; 7 positions agree with TRBD1. The CDR3 covers 15 residues. The junction had 9 bases not matched to a gene; V was cut back by 6 bases and J by 7 bases. Germline CDR1 LNHDA, CDR2 SQIVND (reference sequence). CDR3 amino acids: CASSLGGQLNSPLHF. The DNA of the CDR3 is TGTGCCAGTAGCTTGGGGGGACAGCTGAATTCACCCCTCCACTTT.

The DNA of the CDR3 is TGTGCCAGCAGCTTAGCGGGACAGCAAGGGCCCCAGCATTTT. Its protein is CASSLAGQQGPQHF. The J gene is TRBJ1-5, the V gene TRBV7-2; 7 bases line up with TRBD1. The CDR3 consists of 14 residues. From germline, CDR1 is SGHTA and CDR2 FQGNSA. V gave up 0 bases and J gave up 9 bases; unmatched junction bases: 5.

This clone appeared a few times. V gene TRBV7-2 combines with J gene TRBJ1-6; 7 nucleotides agree with TRBD1. The J segment lost 6 bases and the V segment lost 5 bases, leaving 7 bases of the junction unmatched. Germline CDR1 is SGHTA and CDR2 is FQGNSA. The CDR3 has 15 amino acids. The CDR3 DNA follows: TGTGCCAGCAGCACCGGCGGACAGGTTAATTCACCCCTCCACTTT. It specifies CASSTGGQVNSPLHF. Supplemented by reference TRBV7-2 and TRBJ1-6, the full variable domain reads GAGVSQSPSNKVTEKGKDVELRCDPISGHTALYWYRQSLGQGLEFLIYFQGNSAPDKSGLPSDRFSAERTGGSVSTLTIQRTQQEDSAVYLCASSTGGQVNSPLHFGNGTRLTVT.

This chain joins TRBV30 and TRBJ1-5; no firm D call. The CDR3 contains 13 residues. Deletions cut 2 bases from V and 4 bases from J, with 9 bases between. CDR1 and CDR2 (germline): GTSNPN, SVGIG (reference sequence). This chain's CDR3 is CAWSNTGNQPQHF. The CDR3 DNA reads as TGTGCCTGGAGTAACACGGGAAATCAGCCCCAGCATTTT. The complete variable domain, with remaining parts taken from reference TRBV30 and TRBJ1-5, reads SQTIHQWPATLVQPVGSPLSLECTVEGTSNPNLYWYRQAAGRGLQLLFYSVGIGQISSEVPQNLSASRPQDRQFILSSKKLLLSDSGFYLCAWSNTGNQPQHFGDGTRLSIL.

The genes are TRBV30 and TRBJ1-6, with D perhaps TRBD1 (6 bases). Per germline, CDR1 GTSNPN and CDR2 SVGIG (reference sequence). The CDR3 is 17 residues long. The V gene lost 3 bases and the J gene lost 3 bases, with 18 bases spanning the gap. The CDR3 loop reads CAWRHTRGSDYNSPLHF. CDR3 bases: TGTGCCTGGAGACATACCAGGGGATCCGACTATAATTCACCCCTCCACTTT.

The chain is built from TRBV24-1 and TRBJ1-1, with a possible D match to TRBD1 (5 bases). V gave up 2 bases and J gave up 3 bases, with 12 bases separating them. CDR3 length: 15 residues. Germline lookup yields CDR1 KGHDR and CDR2 SFDVKD. CDR3 in DNA: TGTGCCACCAGTGATTCGGCCTCGGGGGACACTGAAGCTTTCTTT. It codes for CATSDSASGDTEAFF.

This chain links TRBV5-4 with TRBJ2-4; TRBD1 is a possible D gene (6 bases). The CDR3 has 17 residues. With 0 bases removed from V and 2 bases from J, the gap between germline ends came to 15 bases. The germline V gene has CDR1 SGHNT and CDR2 YYREEE (reference sequence). The CDR3 DNA follows: TGTGCCAGCAGCTTGGCCAGCCCCACAGGGTCCAAAAACATTCAGTACTTC. Its protein product is CASSLASPTGSKNIQYF.

The chain couples TRBV9 to TRBJ1-4; D is undetermined. CDR1 SGDLS and CDR2 YYNGEE come from the germline V gene. V lost 0 bases and J lost 0, with 9 bases in between. The CDR3 is 16 amino acids. In DNA, the CDR3 is TGTGCCAGCAGCGTAGGGCAGCTGGCAACTAATGAAAAACTGTTTTTT. This gives the protein CASSVGQLATNEKLFF.

This clone was found once. The gene calls are TRBV24-1 and TRBJ2-1; D is unresolved. The V gene lost 1 base and the J gene lost 0 bases, with 15 bases spanning the gap. This CDR3 is 18 amino acids long. Germline V CDR1 and CDR2: KGHDR, SFDVKD. The CDR3 DNA sequence: TGTGCCACCAGTGATTTCTTCGGTGGAACGGGCTCCTACAATGAGCAGTTCTTC. Its protein is CATSDFFGGTGSYNEQFF.

This chain uses TRBV18 with TRBJ1-2, with 7 nucleotides matching TRBD1. The junction had 6 bases not matched to a gene; V was cut back by 2 bases and J by 0 bases. From germline, CDR1 is KGHSH and CDR2 LQKENI. The CDR3 covers 16 residues. The CDR3: CASSPETGRANYGYTF. The DNA of the CDR3 is TGTGCCAGCTCACCAGAGACAGGGCGAGCTAACTATGGCTACACCTTC.

The chain links TRBV24-1 to TRBJ2-3; 7 bases line up with TRBD2. V lost 1 base to trimming and J lost 2 bases; unmatched junction nucleotides: 8. Germline V lookup: CDR1 KGHDR, CDR2 SFDVKD. This CDR3 is built from 17 residues. The CDR3: CATSDLGGGPDTDTQYF. In nucleotides, the CDR3 is TGTGCCACCAGTGATTTAGGCGGGGGTCCGGACACAGATACGCAGTATTTT.

The table lists this clone with a few counts. The chain recombines TRBV5-5 with TRBJ2-6; D is undetermined. Germline V CDR1 and CDR2: SGHKS, YYEKEE (reference sequence). This CDR3 comprises 16 residues. The germline V and J ends were trimmed by 4 bases and 0 bases, with 11 bases remaining between them. This CDR3 reads CASSPLVGSGANVLTF. CDR3 in DNA: TGTGCCAGCAGCCCCTTAGTGGGCTCTGGGGCCAACGTCCTGACTTTC.

This clone appeared a single time. CDR3 bases: TGTGCCTGGAGTATAGGTGCGACCATATATTTT. Its protein product is CAWSIGATIYF. This rearrangement joins TRBV30 to TRBJ1-3; no definite D call. The V gene lost 2 bases and the J gene lost 10 bases, with 9 bases spanning the gap. The CDR3 consists of 11 residues. Germline V gives CDR1 GTSNPN, CDR2 SVGIG (reference sequence).

V and J are TRBV19 and TRBJ1-1; D remains ambiguous. V lost 7 bases, J lost 2 bases, and 14 bases lay in between. The V gene's germline CDR1 is LNHDA and CDR2 SQIVND (reference sequence). The CDR3 contains 14 residues. Here the CDR3 DNA reads TGTGCCAGTAAACCCCTTGGGGAAAACACTGAAGCTTTCTTT. Translated: CASKPLGENTEAFF.

This clone turned up a few times. V and J are TRBV7-2 and TRBJ1-6; D is ambiguous. CDR1 and CDR2 (germline): SGHTA, FQGNSA. The CDR3 sequence is 14 residues long. The ends were cut back, 4 bases at V and 7 bases at J, with 11 bases in the middle. This CDR3 is CASSSRVGNSPLHF. CDR3 coding DNA: TGTGCCAGCAGCTCACGGGTCGGGAATTCACCCCTCCACTTT.

The CDR3 region is CASSGFSGNTYNEQFF. CDR3 nucleotide sequence: TGTGCCAGCAGTGGTTTTTCAGGGAACACCTACAATGAGCAGTTCTTC. The chain is built from TRBV6-1 and TRBJ2-1; D is perhaps TRBD1 (5 bases). The germline gives CDR1 MNHNS, CDR2 SASEGT. This CDR3 comprises 16 residues. Trimming removed 4 bases at V and 2 bases at J, with 15 bases between.

The rearrangement uses TRBV6-5 and TRBJ1-2; 8 nucleotides match TRBD1. Trimming cost V 5 bases and J 5 bases; bases outside gene matches: 7. Germline CDR1 MNHEY, CDR2 SVGAGI. This CDR3 is 14 amino acids long. CDR3 loop: CASSNGQGNYGYTF. In DNA, the CDR3 is TGTGCCAGCAGTAATGGACAGGGAAATTATGGCTACACCTTC.

CDR3 in amino acids: CASSQTDTQYF. The CDR3 coding sequence is TGTGCCAGCAGCCAAACAGATACGCAGTATTTT. The chain links TRBV7-9 to TRBJ2-3; no reliable D call. The CDR3 contains 11 residues. The germline V gene encodes CDR1 SEHNR and CDR2 FQNEAQ (reference sequence). V was shortened by 5 bases and J by 3 bases, with 3 bases between the two germline ends.

This clone was found a few times. This chain connects TRBV5-6 to TRBJ2-6, with D maybe TRBD2 (5 bases). Germline V CDR1 and CDR2: SGHDT, YYEEEE. The CDR3 length is 15 residues. V was clipped by 0 bases and J by 3 bases, with 7 bases between them. CDR3 region: CASSLGGGGANVLTF. The CDR3 region has the DNA TGTGCCAGCAGCTTGGGAGGAGGTGGGGCCAACGTCCTGACTTTC.

This clone was seen just once. The chain employs TRBV7-3 and TRBJ2-2, with D possibly matching TRBD2 (6 bases). The CDR3 loop spans 14 amino acids. Trimming shortened V by 1 base and J by 7 bases, and 10 bases separated the two germline ends. CDR1 and CDR2 from the germline V gene are SGHTA and FQGTGA. This CDR3 is CASSLRGRDGELFF. In DNA form, the CDR3 reads TGTGCCAGCAGCTTAAGAGGGCGGGACGGGGAGCTGTTTTTT.

This chain uses TRBV12-3 or TRBV12-4 with TRBJ1-2; a weak D match, TRBD1 (5 bases). V was clipped by 4 bases and J by 8 bases, with 14 bases between them. The CDR3 extends over 13 amino acids. CDR3 amino acids: CASSWGPLDGYTF. The CDR3 nucleotides read TGTGCCAGCAGTTGGGGCCCGCTAGACGGCTACACCTTC.

The chain carries TRBV19 and TRBJ1-2, with TRBD1 matching over 7 bases. V shed 6 bases, J shed 0 bases, and the junction held 10 bases outside the gene matches. The CDR3 is 16 residues long. CDR1 is LNHDA, CDR2 SQIVND, per germline (reference sequence). In nucleotides, the CDR3 is TGTGCCAGTAGAACGCCAGGGACAGCAACTAACTATGGCTACACCTTC. Protein: CASRTPGTATNYGYTF.

This clone was seen just once. The chain joins TRBV4-1 to TRBJ1-2; 11 bases fit TRBD1. CDR3 size: 15 residues. CDR1 MGHRA and CDR2 YSYEKL come from the germline V gene. Germline trimming cut 3 bases from V and 7 bases from J; bases unmatched to any gene: 7. The CDR3 protein is CASSQEGQGASGYTF. The CDR3 bases are TGCGCCAGCAGCCAGGAAGGACAGGGGGCAAGTGGCTACACCTTC.

The gene calls are TRBV18 and TRBJ1-1; D unclear. V shed 2 bases and J shed 2 bases, with 6 bases lying between them. CDR1 KGHSH and CDR2 LQKENI come from the germline V gene. The CDR3 sequence is 13 residues long. The CDR3 DNA follows: TGTGCCAGCTCACCAGCGGGTAACACTGAAGCTTTCTTT. It encodes CASSPAGNTEAFF.

V is TRBV29-1 and J is TRBJ2-5; the D is unclear. Trimming took off 4 bases at V and 5 bases at J, with 8 bases between the two ends. Germline-derived CDR1 and CDR2 are SQVTM and ANQGSEA. This CDR3 is built from 11 residues. The CDR3 protein is CSVVKWETQYF. The DNA for the CDR3 is TGCAGCGTTGTTAAGTGGGAGACCCAGTACTTC.

The chain couples TRBV27 to TRBJ2-6, with 7 bases lining up with TRBD1. Germline-derived CDR1 and CDR2 are MNHEY and SMNVEV (reference sequence). This CDR3 is 15 amino acids long. The trim removed 4 bases at V and 2 bases at J, leaving 2 bases unmatched. In nucleotides, the CDR3 is TGTGCCAGCAGTTACAGGGGTCCTGGGGCCAACGTCCTGACTTTC. It is translated as CASSYRGPGANVLTF.